The 13 T cell receptor beta chains below were found in one sample sequenced in a study of CD8+ T cells in alopecia areata. Described treatment: oral pan-JAK inhibitor, 5-10 mg twice daily. Extraction of RNA preceded its reverse transcription into cDNA, which served as the sequencing template. Generated by immunoSEQ multiplex PCR, the TCRdb table keeps only in-frame clones and is missing some. Of over 150,000 clones listed, 40% to 65% were seen once; the top ten hold 10% to 12%. The sample was CD8+ T cells sorted from blood, taken at week 24, from a patient treated with tofacitinib. The receptors originated from a human donor with alopecia areata.

The V gene is TRBV10-3, the J gene TRBJ2-5; maybe TRBD2 (5 bases). Deletions cut 8 bases from V and 2 bases from J, with 6 bases between. The germline gives CDR1 ENHRY, CDR2 SYGVKD. There are 11 residues in the CDR3. The CDR3 nucleotides read TGTGCCATCGGCGGGCAAGAGACCCAGTACTTC. Amino acids: CAIGGQETQYF.

This chain uses TRBV4-3 with TRBJ1-1; D not certain. The CDR3 is 14 residues long. Trimming took 0 bases from V and 7 from J, leaving 12 bases between them. Germline assignment: CDR1 LGHNA and CDR2 YSLEER. The CDR3 is CASSQDPAGFEAFF. Here the CDR3 DNA reads TGCGCCAGCAGCCAAGATCCGGCGGGGTTTGAAGCTTTCTTT.

J is TRBJ2-1 and V is TRBV4-1, with no clear D. Germline V gene data show CDR1 as MGHRA and CDR2 as YSYEKL. The CDR3 extends over 12 amino acids. Trimming removed 4 bases from V and 8 bases from J, with 9 bases in between. CDR3 nucleotides: TGCGCCAGCAGCCTGGAGAAGGATGAGCAGTTCTTC. This codes for CASSLEKDEQFF.

This clone was counted between two and nine times. V is TRBV29-1 and J is TRBJ2-2, with a tentative D call TRBD2 (5 bases). This CDR3 contains 11 residues. Germline V lookup: CDR1 SQVTM, CDR2 ANQGSEA. V was clipped by 5 bases and J by 8 bases, with 9 bases between them. Here the CDR3 DNA reads TGCAGCGTTTACAAGCGGGGGGAGCTGTTTTTT. Its protein product is CSVYKRGELFF.

J is TRBJ1-2 and V is TRBV2, with D maybe TRBD1 (5 bases). This CDR3 is 12 amino acids long. Germline CDR1 is SNHLY and CDR2 is FYNNEI. The V end was cut by 10 bases, the J end by 7 bases, with 16 bases between. The CDR3 region has the DNA TGTGCCACCCTACGAGGGGATCGTGGCTACACCTTC. Amino acid sequence: CATLRGDRGYTF.

This clone has a handful of counts. CDR3 residues: CASSPVERENTEAFF. The CDR3 DNA follows: TGTGCCAGCTCACCGGTTGAAAGGGAGAACACTGAAGCTTTCTTT. The gene calls are TRBV18 and TRBJ1-1; D is unclear. V was cut by 3 bases and J by 1 base, with 12 bases left in between. The CDR3 has 15 residues. Germline CDR1 KGHSH, CDR2 LQKENI.

V and J are TRBV20-1 and TRBJ1-2, with D unclear. The CDR3 is made up of 9 amino acids. V dropped 6 bases and J dropped 5 bases, with 4 bases sitting between them. The germline V gene encodes CDR1 DFQATT and CDR2 SNEGSKA (reference sequence). Written as DNA, the CDR3 is TGCAGTGCCGTTTATGGCTACACCTTC. Residues: CSAVYGYTF.

For this clone: A junction boundary mismatches the germline segment, possibly from a read error. Within the sample, other DNA sequences also encode this same CDR3. This chain joins TRBV4-3 and TRBJ2-7, with 9 nucleotides matching TRBD1. The germline CDR1 and CDR2 sequences are LGHNA and YSLEER. CDR3 size: 14 residues. DNA for the CDR3: TGCGCCAGCAGTCAAGACAGGGGGTTGTACGAGCAGTACTTC. Encoded protein: CASSQDRGLYEQYF.

This clone occurred a few times. The sample has other DNA sequences that encode this CDR3 too. The J gene is TRBJ1-1, the V gene TRBV30; a weak D match, TRBD1 (5 bases). The V gene's germline CDR1 is GTSNPN and CDR2 SVGIG (reference sequence). This CDR3 has 13 amino acids. V lost 0 bases to trimming and J lost 3 bases, with 8 bases between them. The CDR3 here is CAWSVLRDTEAFF. The DNA for the CDR3 is TGTGCCTGGAGTGTACTCAGGGACACTGAAGCTTTCTTT.

The chain joins TRBV7-9 to TRBJ2-3; perhaps TRBD1 as D (6 bases). Between the trimmed V and J ends, which lost 5 bases and 2 bases, there was a span of 8 bases. This CDR3 is 13 amino acids long. CDR1 is SEHNR and CDR2 is FQNEAQ in the germline V gene (reference sequence). The CDR3 loop reads CASSTGSTDTQYF. DNA of the CDR3: TGTGCCAGCAGCACAGGGTCCACAGATACGCAGTATTTT. The full variable domain, completed using reference TRBV7-9 and TRBJ2-3, is DTGVSQNPRHKITKRGQNVTFRCDPISEHNRLYWYRQTLGQGPEFLTYFQNEAQLEKSRLLSDRFSAERPKGSFSTLEIQRTEQGDSAMYLCASSTGSTDTQYFGPGTRLTVL.

This clone was picked up a small number of times. V usage is TRBV14 and J usage is TRBJ2-2, with D tentatively TRBD1 or TRBD2 (5 bases each). The CDR3 is made up of 14 amino acids. V dropped 1 base and J dropped 6 bases, with 9 bases sitting between them. Germline V gives CDR1 SGHDN, CDR2 FVKESK. The CDR3 bases are TGTGCCAGCAGCCAAGTCCCGGGGCCCGGGGAGCTGTTTTTT. It is translated as CASSQVPGPGELFF.

This chain connects TRBV30 to TRBJ1-2; 9 positions match TRBD1. Germline CDR1 is GTSNPN and CDR2 is SVGIG (reference sequence). The CDR3 sequence is 14 residues long. V trimming: 5 bases; J trimming: 6 bases; junction bases outside the gene matches: 10. CDR3 DNA sequence: TGTGCCTGGTTAAACCTCCGGGACAGGGATGGCTACACCTTC. Translation gives CAWLNLRDRDGYTF.

The rearrangement links TRBV27 to TRBJ1-1; 8 bases line up with TRBD1. The CDR3 spans 16 residues. V lost 3 bases and J lost 2; bases outside the gene matches: 8. The V gene's germline CDR1 is MNHEY and CDR2 SMNVEV (reference sequence). DNA of the CDR3: TGTGCCAGCAGTTTGCAGGGGGCGATTGGCAACACTGAAGCTTTCTTT. Its protein product is CASSLQGAIGNTEAFF.